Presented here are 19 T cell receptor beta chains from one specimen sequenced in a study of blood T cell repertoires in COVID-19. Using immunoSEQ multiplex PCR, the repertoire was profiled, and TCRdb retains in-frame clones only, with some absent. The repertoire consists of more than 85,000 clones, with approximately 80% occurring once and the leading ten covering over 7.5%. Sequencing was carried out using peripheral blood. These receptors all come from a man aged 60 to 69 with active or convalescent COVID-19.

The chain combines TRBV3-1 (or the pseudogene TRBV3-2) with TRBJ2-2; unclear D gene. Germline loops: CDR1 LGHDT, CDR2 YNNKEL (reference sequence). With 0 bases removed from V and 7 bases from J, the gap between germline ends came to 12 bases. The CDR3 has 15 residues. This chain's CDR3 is CASSQDLGTGGELFF. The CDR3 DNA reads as TGTGCCAGCAGCCAAGATCTGGGTACGGGCGGGGAGCTGTTTTTT.

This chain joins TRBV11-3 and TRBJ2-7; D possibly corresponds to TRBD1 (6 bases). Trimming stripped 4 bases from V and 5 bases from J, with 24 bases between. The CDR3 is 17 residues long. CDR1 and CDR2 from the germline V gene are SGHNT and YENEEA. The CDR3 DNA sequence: TGTGCCAGCAGCTCTGGGGCCCCGGGACACTCTTTCCACGAGCAGTACGTC. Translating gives CASSSGAPGHSFHEQYV.

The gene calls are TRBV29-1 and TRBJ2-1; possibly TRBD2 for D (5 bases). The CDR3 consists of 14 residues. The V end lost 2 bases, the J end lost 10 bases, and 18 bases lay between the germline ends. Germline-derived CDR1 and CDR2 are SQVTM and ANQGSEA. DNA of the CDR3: TGCAGCGTTGAAAGTGGTGGACTTCGATACGAGCAGTTCTTC. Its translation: CSVESGGLRYEQFF.

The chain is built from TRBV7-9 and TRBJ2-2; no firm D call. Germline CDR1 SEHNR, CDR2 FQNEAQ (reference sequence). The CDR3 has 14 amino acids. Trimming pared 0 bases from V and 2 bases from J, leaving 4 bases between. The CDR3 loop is CASSLALNTGELFF. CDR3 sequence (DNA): TGTGCCAGCAGCTTAGCCCTAAACACCGGGGAGCTGTTTTTT.

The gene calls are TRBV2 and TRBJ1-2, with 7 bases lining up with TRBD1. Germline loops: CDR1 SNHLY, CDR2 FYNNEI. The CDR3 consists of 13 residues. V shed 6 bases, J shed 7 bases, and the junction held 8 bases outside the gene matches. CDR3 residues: CASSPQNRGGYTF. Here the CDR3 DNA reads TGTGCCAGCAGCCCACAAAACAGGGGTGGCTACACCTTC. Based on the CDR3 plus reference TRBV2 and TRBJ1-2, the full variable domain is EPEVTQTPSHQVTQMGQEVILRCVPISNHLYFYWYRQILGQKVEFLVSFYNNEISEKSEIFDDQFSVERPDGSNFTLKIRSTKLEDSAMYFCASSPQNRGGYTFGSGTRLTVV.

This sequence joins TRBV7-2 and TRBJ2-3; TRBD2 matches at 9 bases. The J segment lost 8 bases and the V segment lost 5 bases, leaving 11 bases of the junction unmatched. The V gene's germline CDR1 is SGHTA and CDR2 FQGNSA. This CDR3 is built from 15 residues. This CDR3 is CASSPPLAGMGTQYF. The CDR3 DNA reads TGTGCCAGCAGCCCCCCTCTAGCGGGAATGGGTACGCAGTATTTT. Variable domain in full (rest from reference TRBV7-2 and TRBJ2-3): GAGVSQSPSNKVTEKGKDVELRCDPISGHTALYWYRQSLGQGLEFLIYFQGNSAPDKSGLPSDRFSAERTGGSVSTLTIQRTQQEDSAVYLCASSPPLAGMGTQYFGPGTRLTVL.

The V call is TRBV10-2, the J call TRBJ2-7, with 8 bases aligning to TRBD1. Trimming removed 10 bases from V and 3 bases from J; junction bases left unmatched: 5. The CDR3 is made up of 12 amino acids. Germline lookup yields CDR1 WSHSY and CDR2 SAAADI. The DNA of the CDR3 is TGCGCCACCGGGACAGGTTACTACGAGCAGTACTTC. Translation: CATGTGYYEQYF.

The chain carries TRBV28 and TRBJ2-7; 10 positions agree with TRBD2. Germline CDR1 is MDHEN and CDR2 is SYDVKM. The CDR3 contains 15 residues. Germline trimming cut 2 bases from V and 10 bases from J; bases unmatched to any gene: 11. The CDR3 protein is CASSLLPSGRSGQYF. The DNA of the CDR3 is TGTGCCAGCAGTTTACTTCCTAGCGGGAGAAGTGGACAGTACTTC.

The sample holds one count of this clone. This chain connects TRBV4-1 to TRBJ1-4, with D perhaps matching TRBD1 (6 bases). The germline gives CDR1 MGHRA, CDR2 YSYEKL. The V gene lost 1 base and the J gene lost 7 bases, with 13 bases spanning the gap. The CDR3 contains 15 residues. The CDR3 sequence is CASSQVWGLGEKLFF. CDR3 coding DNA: TGCGCCAGCAGCCAAGTATGGGGGCTGGGTGAAAAACTGTTTTTT.

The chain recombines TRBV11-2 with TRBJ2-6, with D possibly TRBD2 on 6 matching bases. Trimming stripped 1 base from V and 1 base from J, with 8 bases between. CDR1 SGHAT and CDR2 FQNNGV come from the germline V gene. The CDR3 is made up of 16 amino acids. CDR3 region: CASSLAGGSGANVLTF. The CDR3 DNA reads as TGTGCCAGCAGCTTAGCTGGGGGGTCTGGGGCCAACGTCCTGACTTTC.

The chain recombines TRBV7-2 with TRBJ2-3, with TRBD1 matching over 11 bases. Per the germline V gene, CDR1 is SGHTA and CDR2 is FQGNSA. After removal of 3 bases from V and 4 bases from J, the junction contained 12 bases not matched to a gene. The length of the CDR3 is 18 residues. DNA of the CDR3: TGTGCCAGCAGCTTGCGGAGGACAGGGGGCAACTTATCAGATACGCAGTATTTT. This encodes CASSLRRTGGNLSDTQYF.

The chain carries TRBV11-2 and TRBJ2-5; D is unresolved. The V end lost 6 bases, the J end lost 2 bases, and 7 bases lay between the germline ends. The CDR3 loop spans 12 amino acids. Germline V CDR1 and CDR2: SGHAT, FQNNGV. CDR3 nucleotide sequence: TGTGCCAGCAGAGCCTTACAAGAGACCCAGTACTTC. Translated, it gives CASRALQETQYF.

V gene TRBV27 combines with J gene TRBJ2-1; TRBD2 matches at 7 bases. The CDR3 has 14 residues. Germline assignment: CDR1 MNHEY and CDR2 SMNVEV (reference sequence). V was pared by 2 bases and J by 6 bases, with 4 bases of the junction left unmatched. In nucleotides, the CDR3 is TGTGCCAGCAGTTTAGCGGGAGTCAGCAATGAGCAGTTCTTC. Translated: CASSLAGVSNEQFF.

The CDR3: CASSLAGTSAYHTQYF. CDR3 bases: TGTGCCAGCAGCTTAGCCGGGACTAGCGCCTACCATACGCAGTATTTT. The chain has TRBV7-2 and TRBJ2-3; 10 bases map to TRBD2. Germline V gives CDR1 SGHTA, CDR2 FQGNSA. The CDR3 consists of 16 residues. V lost 0 bases, J lost 7 bases, and 7 bases stayed unmatched.

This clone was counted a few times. The CDR3 loop is CASSPGQGAFNEKLFF. The CDR3 coding sequence is TGTGCCAGCAGCCCCGGACAGGGGGCGTTTAATGAAAAACTGTTTTTT. The chain carries TRBV7-9 and TRBJ1-4; 11 bases match TRBD1. The J segment lost 4 bases and the V segment lost 5 bases, leaving 6 bases of the junction unmatched. Germline loops: CDR1 SEHNR, CDR2 FQNEAQ (reference sequence). The CDR3 extends over 16 amino acids.

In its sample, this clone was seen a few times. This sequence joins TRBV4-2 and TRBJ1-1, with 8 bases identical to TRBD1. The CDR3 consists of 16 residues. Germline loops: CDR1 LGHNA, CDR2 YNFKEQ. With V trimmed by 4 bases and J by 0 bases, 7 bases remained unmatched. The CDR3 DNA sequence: TGTGCCAGCAGCCCGGGACAGGCTTTCTTGAACACTGAAGCTTTCTTT. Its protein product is CASSPGQAFLNTEAFF.

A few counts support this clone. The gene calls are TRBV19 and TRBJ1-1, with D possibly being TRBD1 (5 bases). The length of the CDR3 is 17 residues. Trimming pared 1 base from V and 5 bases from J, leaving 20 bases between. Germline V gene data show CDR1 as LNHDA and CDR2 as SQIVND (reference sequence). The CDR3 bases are TGTGCCAGTAGTATAGGGGGCCCAACGCAGGAACGGACTGAAGCTTTCTTT. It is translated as CASSIGGPTQERTEAFF.

In DNA, the CDR3 is TGTGCCAGCAGTTTGGACAGGGAGGGCACTGGTAACAATGAGCAGTTCTTC. Protein product: CASSLDREGTGNNEQFF. The genes are TRBV27 and TRBJ2-1, with D maybe TRBD1 (8 bases). The CDR3 covers 17 residues. V gave up 3 bases and J gave up 5 bases, with 20 bases separating them. Germline V lookup: CDR1 MNHEY, CDR2 SMNVEV (reference sequence).

CDR3 residues: CTVERENHEQYV. CDR3 nucleotides: TGCACCGTCGAGCGGGAGAACCACGAGCAGTACGTC. The chain recombines TRBV1 with TRBJ2-7; the tabulated D call, TRBD2, remains unverified against the DNA. TRBV1 has pseudogene status. The CDR3 contains 12 residues.